This T cell receptor beta chain stems from a study of CD4+ T cells in melanoma. Study-wide findings and caveats: Reportedly, melanoma neoantigen-specific CD4+ T cells showed varied differentiation states. CD8+ T cell, macrophage and B cell function reportedly correlated with neoantigen-specific CD4+ T cells.

As concerns this clone: Its antigen remains unknown.

The CDR3 totals 18 residues. Germline lookup yields CDR1 KGHSH and CDR2 LQKENI. V lost 4 bases to trimming and J lost 0 bases, with 21 bases between them. The table came from immunoSEQ multiplex PCR; TCRdb's copy has only in-frame clones and leaves some out. The table shows about 21,000 clones, with roughly 78% occurring only once. J is TRBJ1-1 and V is TRBV18; D remains unclear. This sequence originates from a human donor with melanoma. CDR3 DNA sequence: TGTGCCAGCTCACAAACTTCACCGTTCGGAGCTATGAACACTGAAGCTTTCTTT. Translating it yields CASSQTSPFGAMNTEAFF.